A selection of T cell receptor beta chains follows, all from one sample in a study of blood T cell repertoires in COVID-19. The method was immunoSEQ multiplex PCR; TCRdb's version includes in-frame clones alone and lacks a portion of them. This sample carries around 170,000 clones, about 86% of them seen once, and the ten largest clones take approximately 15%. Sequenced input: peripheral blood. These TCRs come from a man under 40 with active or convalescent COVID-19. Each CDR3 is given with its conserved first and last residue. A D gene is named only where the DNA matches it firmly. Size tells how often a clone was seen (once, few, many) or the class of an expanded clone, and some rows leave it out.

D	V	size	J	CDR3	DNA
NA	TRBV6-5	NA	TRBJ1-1	CASSRYEVQHTEAFF	TGTGCCAGCTCCCGGTATGAGGTTCAGCACACTGAAGCTTTCTTT
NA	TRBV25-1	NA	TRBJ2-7	CASSGGGEQYF	TGTGCCAGCAGTGGCGGCGGCGAGCAGTACTTC
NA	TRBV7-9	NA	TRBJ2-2	CASSGGEVGTGELFF	TGTGCCAGCTCGGGCGGGGAAGTAGGGACCGGGGAGCTGTTTTTT
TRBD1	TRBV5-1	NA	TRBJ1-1	CASSWGQPLPAEAFF	TGCGCCAGCAGCTGGGGACAGCCCCTCCCGGCTGAAGCTTTCTTT
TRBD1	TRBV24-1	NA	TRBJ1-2	CATSDWTGDHGYTF	TGTGCCACCAGTGACTGGACAGGGGACCATGGCTACACCTTC
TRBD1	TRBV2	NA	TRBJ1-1	CASKPSGGYTEAFF	TGTGCCAGCAAGCCCTCAGGGGGATACACTGAAGCTTTCTTT
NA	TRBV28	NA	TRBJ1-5	CASSLGGAYSNQPQHF	TGTGCCAGCAGTCTCGGGGGAGCATATAGCAATCAGCCCCAGCATTTT
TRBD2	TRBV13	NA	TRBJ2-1	CASSLGTSGYNEQFF	TGTGCCAGCAGCCTGGGGACTAGCGGCTACAATGAGCAGTTCTTC
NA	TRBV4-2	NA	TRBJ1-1	CASRGNTEAFF	TGTGCCAGCAGAGGGAACACTGAAGCTTTCTTT
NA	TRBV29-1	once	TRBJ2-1	CSVEERPGYNEQFF	TGCAGCGTTGAGGAACGACCGGGGTACAATGAGCAGTTCTTC
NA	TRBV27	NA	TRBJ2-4	CASSLSGFLAKNIQYF	TGTGCCAGCAGTTTGTCAGGGTTTCTAGCCAAAAACATTCAGTACTTC
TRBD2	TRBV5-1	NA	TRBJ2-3	CASSEGMGGSGLDTQYF	TGCGCCAGCAGCGAGGGTATGGGCGGGAGCGGTTTGGATACGCAGTATTTT
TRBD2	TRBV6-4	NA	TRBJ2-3	CASSTLAGVDTQYF	TGTGCCAGCAGCACACTAGCGGGAGTTGATACGCAGTATTTT
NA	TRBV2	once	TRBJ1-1	CASKREVNTEAFF	TGTGCCAGCAAACGGGAAGTGAACACTGAAGCTTTCTTT
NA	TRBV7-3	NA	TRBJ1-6	CASSLGGLGSPLHF	TGTGCCAGCAGCTTGGGGGGGCTAGGTTCACCCCTCCACTTT
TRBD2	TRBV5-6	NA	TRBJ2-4	CASSFSGTSGGAAKNIQYF	TGTGCCAGCAGCTTCTCCGGGACTAGCGGGGGGGCAGCCAAAAACATTCAGTACTTC
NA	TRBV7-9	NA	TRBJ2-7	CATAPAAAGEQYF	TGTGCCACCGCGCCCGCGGCCGCGGGGGAGCAGTACTTC
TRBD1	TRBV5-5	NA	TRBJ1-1	CASSIEGQGGTEAFF	TGTGCCAGCAGCATAGAGGGACAGGGTGGAACTGAAGCTTTCTTT
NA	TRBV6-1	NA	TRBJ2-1	CASSEGRGFRNSYNEQFF	TGTGCCAGCAGTGAGGGGAGAGGGTTCCGCAACTCCTACAATGAGCAGTTCTTC
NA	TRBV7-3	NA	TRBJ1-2	CASSPTRDYGYTF	TGTGCCAGCAGCCCAACTAGGGACTATGGCTACACCTTC
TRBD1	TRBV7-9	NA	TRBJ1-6	CASSPEGRGNSPLHF	TGTGCCAGCAGCCCCGAAGGCAGGGGGAATTCACCCCTCCACTTT
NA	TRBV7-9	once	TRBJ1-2	CASSLDTGPNYGYTF	TGTGCCAGCAGCTTAGACACAGGGCCCAACTATGGCTACACCTTC
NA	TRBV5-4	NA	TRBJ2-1	CASSLFSYNEQFF	TGTGCCAGCAGCCTATTCTCCTACAATGAGCAGTTCTTC
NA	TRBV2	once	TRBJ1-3	CASSAGVGGNTIYF	TGTGCCAGCAGTGCAGGGGTTGGAGGAAACACCATATATTTT
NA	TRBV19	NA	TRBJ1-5	CASSVGHLSNQPQHF	TGTGCCAGTAGTGTGGGGCACCTTAGCAATCAGCCCCAGCATTTT
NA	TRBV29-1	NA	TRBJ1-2	CSVDLDSPKGYTF	TGCAGCGTTGACCTGGACAGCCCGAAAGGCTACACCTTC
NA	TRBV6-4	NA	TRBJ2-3	CASSDQIGLTDTQYF	TGTGCCAGCAGTGACCAGATAGGACTGACAGATACGCAGTATTTT
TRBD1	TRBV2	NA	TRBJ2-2	CASRDRGAGELFF	TGTGCCAGCAGGGACAGGGGAGCGGGGGAGCTGTTTTTT
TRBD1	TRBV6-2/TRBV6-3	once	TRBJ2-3	CASSGDRHLSSTDTQYF	TGTGCCAGCAGTGGGGACAGGCACCTATCTAGCACAGATACGCAGTATTTT
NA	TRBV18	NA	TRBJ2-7	CASSPTRNEQYF	TGTGCCAGCTCACCGACTAGGAACGAGCAGTACTTC
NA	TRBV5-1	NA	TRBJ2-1	CASSLGQGSNEQFF	TGCGCCAGCAGCTTGGGGCAGGGGAGTAATGAGCAGTTCTTC
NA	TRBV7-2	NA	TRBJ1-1	CASSLQVNTEAFF	TGTGCCAGCAGCTTACAGGTGAACACTGAAGCTTTCTTT
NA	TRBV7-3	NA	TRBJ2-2	CASSSGQNTGELFF	TGTGCCAGCAGCTCAGGGCAGAACACCGGGGAGCTGTTTTTT
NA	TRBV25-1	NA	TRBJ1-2	CASGQGLGGYTF	TGTGCCAGCGGGCAGGGTCTCGGTGGCTACACCTTC
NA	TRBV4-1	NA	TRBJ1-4	CASSHIVIGHRNEKLFF	TGCGCCAGCAGCCACATTGTAATTGGACACCGAAATGAAAAACTGTTTTTT
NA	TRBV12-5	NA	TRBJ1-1	CASGLQGTNTEAFF	TGTGCTAGTGGTTTGCAGGGTACGAACACTGAAGCTTTCTTT
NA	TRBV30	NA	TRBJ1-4	CAWSHFGGNEKLFF	TGTGCCTGGAGTCATTTCGGGGGAAATGAAAAACTGTTTTTT
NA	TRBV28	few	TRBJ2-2	CASSLTTTGELFF	TGTGCCAGCAGCCTGACTACGACCGGGGAGCTGTTTTTT
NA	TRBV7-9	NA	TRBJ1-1	CASRPGGLHTEAFF	TGTGCCAGCAGACCGGGGGGGCTGCACACTGAAGCTTTCTTT
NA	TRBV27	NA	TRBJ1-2	CASSSRPNYGYTF	TGTGCCAGCAGTTCCCGTCCCAACTATGGCTACACCTTC
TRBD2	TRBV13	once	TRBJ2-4	CASSSTAGDGRNIQYF	TGTGCCAGCAGCTCCACAGCGGGGGATGGGAGAAACATTCAGTACTTC
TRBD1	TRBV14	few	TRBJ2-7	CASSRTGGSGEQYF	TGTGCCAGCAGCCGGACAGGGGGCTCTGGCGAGCAGTACTTC
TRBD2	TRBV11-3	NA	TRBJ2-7	CASSPYGTSPYEQYF	TGTGCCAGCAGCCCGTACGGGACTAGCCCCTACGAGCAGTACTTC
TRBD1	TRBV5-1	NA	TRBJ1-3	CASSPDRGGGNTIYF	TGCGCCAGCAGCCCTGACAGGGGAGGTGGAAACACCATATATTTT
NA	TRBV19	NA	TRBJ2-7	CASSIVPSAGNANEQYF	TGTGCCAGTAGTATAGTTCCGAGTGCGGGGAACGCAAACGAGCAGTACTTC
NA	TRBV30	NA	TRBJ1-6	CAWSVQTALNSPLHF	TGTGCCTGGAGTGTACAGACGGCCCTTAATTCACCCCTCCACTTT
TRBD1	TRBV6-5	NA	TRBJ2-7	CASSYDRGLSYEQYF	TGTGCCAGCAGTTACGACAGGGGGCTCTCCTACGAGCAGTACTTC